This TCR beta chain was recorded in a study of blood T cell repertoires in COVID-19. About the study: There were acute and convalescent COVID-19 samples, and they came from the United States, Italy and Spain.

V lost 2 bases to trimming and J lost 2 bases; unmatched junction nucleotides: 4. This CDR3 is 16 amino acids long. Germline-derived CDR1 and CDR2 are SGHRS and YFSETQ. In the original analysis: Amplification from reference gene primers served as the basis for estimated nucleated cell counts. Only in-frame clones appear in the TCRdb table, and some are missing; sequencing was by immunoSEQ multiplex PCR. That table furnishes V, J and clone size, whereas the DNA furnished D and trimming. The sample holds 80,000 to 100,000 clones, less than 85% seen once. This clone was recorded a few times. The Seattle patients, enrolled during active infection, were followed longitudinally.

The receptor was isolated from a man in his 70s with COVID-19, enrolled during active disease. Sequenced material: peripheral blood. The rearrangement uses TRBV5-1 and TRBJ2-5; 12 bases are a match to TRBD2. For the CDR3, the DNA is TGCGCCAGCAGCTTAGGTGGGACTAGCGGGCAAGAGACCCAGTACTTC. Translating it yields CASSLGGTSGQETQYF.